One and the same sample provided the 21 T cell receptor beta chains below, sequenced in a study of CD8 T cells in Susac syndrome. About 0.5 to 1 ug RNA was reverse transcribed with random hexamers. In TCRdb, the immunoSEQ multiplex PCR reads were re-called with MiXCR into one record per CDR3 protein. The sample gives 110,000 or so distinct CDR3 sequences, about 90% of which show up once; 0.11% to 0.15% is in the top ten. The sequencing sample was made of CD4+ T cells from PBMCs. These receptors came from a human donor in good health.

This chain joins TRBV6-5 and TRBJ1-1; D remains unclear. The CDR3 sequence is 15 residues long. Germline V gene sequence: CDR1 MNHEY, CDR2 SVGAGI. Trimming took off 7 bases at V and 0 bases at J, with 15 bases between the two ends. The CDR3 protein is CASTPGGALNTEAFF. For the CDR3, the DNA is TGTGCCAGCACCCCCGGTGGCGCCCTGAACACTGAAGCTTTCTTT.

V and J are TRBV23-1 and TRBJ2-3, with 8 bases lining up with TRBD1. TRBV23-1 is an ORF, and what it does is uncertain. The CDR3 covers 15 residues. V shed 2 bases, J shed 3 bases, and the junction held 4 bases outside the gene matches. The CDR3 sequence is CASSQDRGWTDTQYF. As DNA, the CDR3 is TGCGCCAGCAGTCAAGACAGGGGTTGGACAGATACGCAGTATTTT.

The rearrangement links TRBV29-1 to TRBJ2-7; maybe TRBD1 (5 bases). The length of the CDR3 is 13 residues. Trimming cost V 5 bases and J 2 bases, with 13 bases left between them. Germline V gives CDR1 SQVTM, CDR2 ANQGSEA. The CDR3 is CSVSQGFPYEQYF. The CDR3 DNA sequence: TGCAGCGTTTCCCAGGGATTTCCCTACGAGCAGTACTTC.

The rearrangement uses TRBV5-1 and TRBJ1-4; 9 bases are shared with TRBD1. V lost 5 bases, J lost 7 bases, and 6 bases stayed unmatched. This CDR3 comprises 14 residues. Germline V lookup: CDR1 SGHRS, CDR2 YFSETQ. CDR3: CASSRTGDGEKLFF. The CDR3 DNA sequence: TGCGCCAGCAGTCGGACAGGGGACGGTGAAAAACTGTTTTTT.

A note on this clonotype: The germline gene is not matched at one end of the junction; a read error may be the cause. The chain recombines TRBV3-1 with TRBJ2-3, with D hard to call. CDR1 is LGHDT and CDR2 is YNNKEL in the germline V gene (reference sequence). The CDR3 spans 12 residues. Written as DNA, the CDR3 is TGTGCCAGCAGCAAAGACACAGATACGCAGTATTTT. As protein: CASSKDTDTQYF.

The rearrangement joins TRBV12-3 or TRBV12-4 to TRBJ2-2; unclear D gene. V shed 2 bases and J shed 4 bases, with 8 bases lying between them. The CDR3 covers 14 residues. CDR3 loop: CASSLNQVTGELFF. The CDR3 nucleotides are TGTGCCAGCAGTTTAAACCAGGTCACCGGGGAGCTGTTTTTT.

The chain has TRBV9 and TRBJ1-2; D gene uncertain. V lost 2 bases to trimming and J lost 9 bases, with 23 bases between them. The germline gives CDR1 SGDLS, CDR2 YYNGEE. The CDR3 runs to 16 residues. CDR3 sequence: CASSVGLGSSPHSYTF. The CDR3 DNA sequence: TGTGCCAGCAGCGTCGGCTTGGGGAGCTCGCCTCATAGCTACACCTTC.

The gene calls are TRBV6-2 or TRBV6-3 and TRBJ2-7; 11 nucleotides align to TRBD2. CDR3 size: 14 residues. From germline, CDR1 is MNHEY and CDR2 SVGEGT. The V gene end was trimmed by 8 bases and the J gene end by 3 bases; junction bases not matched to a gene: 6. In DNA form, the CDR3 reads TGTGCCAGCGGATTTAGCGGGAGGGTCTACGAGCAGTACTTC. It codes for CASGFSGRVYEQYF.

The gene calls are TRBV5-1 and TRBJ1-4, with D unclear. Trimming left V 4 bases short and J 3 bases short, with 10 bases between. The CDR3 contains 14 residues. CDR1 is SGHRS and CDR2 is YFSETQ in the germline V gene. Here the CDR3 reads CASSPAQPNEKLFF. CDR3 DNA sequence: TGCGCCAGCAGCCCGGCCCAGCCTAATGAAAAACTGTTTTTT.

This sequence joins TRBV15 and TRBJ1-2; the D gene is possibly TRBD1 (5 bases). V lost 3 bases to trimming and J lost 4 bases, with 15 bases between them. This CDR3 spans 15 amino acids. Germline values: CDR1 LNHNV, CDR2 YYDKDF (reference sequence). The CDR3 protein is CATSRDSGTLYGYTF. In DNA, the CDR3 is TGTGCCACCAGCAGGGACTCCGGGACTCTCTATGGCTACACCTTC. Complete variable domain (other parts from reference TRBV15 and TRBJ1-2): DAMVIQNPRYQVTQFGKPVTLSCSQTLNHNVMYWYQQKSSQAPKLLFHYYDKDFNNEADTPDNFQSRRPNTSFCFLDIRSPGLGDTAMYLCATSRDSGTLYGYTFGSGTRLTVV.

This clonotype was counted only a few times. The germline gene is not matched at one end of the junction; a read error may be the cause. The V gene is TRBV3-1, the J gene TRBJ2-5; no reliable D call. From germline, CDR1 is LGHDT and CDR2 YNNKEL (reference sequence). The CDR3 is 15 amino acids. CDR3 protein: CASIQQPKNQETQYF. CDR3 sequence (DNA): TGTGCCAGCATCCAACAGCCCAAGAACCAAGAGACCCAGTACTTC.

The chain is built from TRBV20-1 and TRBJ2-5; the D gene is possibly TRBD2 (5 bases). V was clipped by 2 bases and J by 5 bases, with 12 bases between them. Germline loops: CDR1 DFQATT, CDR2 SNEGSKA (reference sequence). CDR3 length: 13 residues. The CDR3 here is CSARRDVGETQYF. CDR3 sequence (DNA): TGCAGTGCTAGACGGGATGTGGGGGAGACCCAGTACTTC.

The chain joins TRBV10-3 to TRBJ1-5; D ambiguous. There are 15 residues in the CDR3. The germline V and J ends were trimmed by 6 bases and 2 bases, with 14 bases remaining between them. Germline V gene data show CDR1 as ENHRY and CDR2 as SYGVKD. The CDR3 DNA follows: TGTGCCATCAGGGGAGATAGGGAGGGCAATCAGCCCCAGCATTTT. Residues: CAIRGDREGNQPQHF.

This sequence joins TRBV18 and TRBJ2-5; no firm D call. CDR1 is KGHSH and CDR2 is LQKENI in the germline V gene. V was trimmed by 3 bases and J by 4 bases, leaving 12 bases between them. The CDR3 length is 14 residues. CDR3 amino acids: CASSPDPRPETQYF. In nucleotides, the CDR3 is TGTGCCAGCTCACCGGATCCGCGGCCAGAGACCCAGTACTTC.

The V gene is TRBV7-8, the J gene TRBJ2-7; perhaps TRBD1 as D (5 bases). The CDR3 has 16 amino acids. Germline loops: CDR1 SGHVS, CDR2 FQNEAQ. Trimming stripped 2 bases from V and 1 base from J, with 15 bases between. Here the CDR3 reads CASSLNVRAFSYEQYF. The CDR3 DNA reads TGTGCCAGCAGCTTAAACGTCAGGGCCTTTTCCTACGAGCAGTACTTC.

The V and J genes are TRBV4-3 and TRBJ2-1; weak D call: TRBD1 (5 bases). The CDR3 consists of 16 residues. Trimming removed 1 base at V and 1 base at J, with 11 bases between. CDR1 and CDR2 from the germline V gene are LGHNA and YSLEER. CDR3 amino acids: CASSQGRTGSYNEQFF. CDR3 DNA: TGCGCCAGCAGCCAAGGTCGTACAGGTTCCTACAATGAGCAGTTCTTC.

The genes are TRBV19 and TRBJ2-7, with D tentatively TRBD2 (6 bases). The germline gives CDR1 LNHDA, CDR2 SQIVND (reference sequence). The CDR3 sequence is 13 residues long. V lost 3 bases and J lost 6, with 12 bases in between. Here the CDR3 DNA reads TGTGCCAGTAGTATCACGGGGGTATCCGAGCAGTACTTC. It yields the protein CASSITGVSEQYF.

The chain combines TRBV7-2 with TRBJ1-1; 7 bases match TRBD1. CDR1 is SGHTA and CDR2 is FQGNSA in the germline V gene. The V gene end was trimmed by 6 bases and the J gene end by 3 bases; junction bases not matched to a gene: 7. This CDR3 has 14 residues. In DNA, the CDR3 is TGTGCCAGCAGTCCAAGGGGGCCGTACACTGAAGCTTTCTTT. Its protein product is CASSPRGPYTEAFF.

J is TRBJ2-1 and V is TRBV27; TRBD2 agrees at 7 bases. The V gene's germline CDR1 is MNHEY and CDR2 SMNVEV (reference sequence). The CDR3 is 14 residues long. V dropped 2 bases and J dropped 6; count of bases not matched to a gene: 4. CDR3 bases: TGTGCCAGCAGTTTAGGGACTACCCCCAATGAGCAGTTCTTC. Translating it yields CASSLGTTPNEQFF.

V and J are TRBV7-2 and TRBJ2-5; D is ambiguous. Deletions cut 3 bases from V and 6 bases from J, with 17 bases between. Germline values: CDR1 SGHTA, CDR2 FQGNSA. This CDR3 has 15 residues. CDR3 in DNA: TGTGCCAGCAGCTTTACCCTCAATCGTGGGAAGACCCAGTACTTC. Translation gives CASSFTLNRGKTQYF.

This sequence joins TRBV13 and TRBJ2-1; 13 nucleotides align to TRBD2. CDR3 length equals 19 residues. The J segment lost 7 bases and the V segment lost 8 bases, leaving 20 bases of the junction unmatched. Germline CDR1 and CDR2: PRHDT and FYEKMQ (reference sequence). The CDR3 sequence is CASAYRVGGLAGPVNEQFF. The CDR3 coding sequence is TGTGCCAGCGCTTACCGGGTCGGGGGACTAGCGGGGCCGGTGAATGAGCAGTTCTTC. Full variable domain (outside the CDR3, taken from reference TRBV13 and TRBJ2-1): AAGVIQSPRHLIKEKRETATLKCYPIPRHDTVYWYQQGPGQDPQFLISFYEKMQSDKGSIPDRFSAQQFSDYHSELNMSSLELGDSALYFCASAYRVGGLAGPVNEQFFGPGTRLTVL.